Included here is one TCR beta chain sequence, with context. No cognate antigen has been identified for it. Base qualities are not provided; no much larger clone lies one nucleotide away. From V the trimming removes 0 bases and from J it removes 0 bases, while the gene matches leave 5 bases of the junction unaccounted for. Reading the germline V gene gives CDR1 SGHRS and CDR2 YFSETQ. There are 16 amino acids in the CDR3, from cysteine to phenylalanine inclusive. Solely the CDR3 DNA is kept, with 48 bases framed from the first base. This record belongs to a study of CD8 T cells in ankylosing spondylitis (dated by TCRdb to the late 2010s). For context, the study as a whole: The study set out to find disease-linked TCR variants by profiling T cell receptor beta repertoires in ankylosing spondylitis patients and healthy donors. The whole study cohort included roughly 110 healthy donors and about two dozen ankylosing spondylitis patients. Peripheral blood was sampled, and synovial fluid was also collected from ankylosing spondylitis patients.

TCRdb shows the sequencer as Illumina HiSeq 2500. Quantitative 5'-RACE with molecular barcodes was the method used to prepare the TCR beta libraries. The authors' analysis ran thus. Disease-linked TCR variants were identified with a new computational method built on a probabilistic model of VDJ rearrangement. The public reads were reprocessed in TCRdb via fastp at Q25 and MiXCR, keeping in-frame beta chains. For every CDR3 protein sequence, its rows merge into one entry that carries the most common genes and DNA. The V and J calls here are based on TCRdb, not the publication. The sample contains 450,000 or so distinct CDR3 sequences, about 24% of them found a single time. The ten largest account for 0.75% to 0.9% of the sample. Points the paper makes about the study in general: Some of the motif variants had been reported before in the synovial fluid and blood of reactive arthritis patients, a finding that suggests common disease-initiation mechanisms. Blood from ankylosing spondylitis patients appeared to be characterized by a TCR beta motif composed of under ten highly homologous amino acid variants. The disease-linked clones showed a CD8+ phenotype and occurred at relatively low frequencies in peripheral blood. According to the report, matched synovial fluid samples from ankylosing spondylitis patients were significantly enriched for the disease-linked clones.

The chain employs TRBV5-1 and TRBJ2-7; 8 bases in the middle match TRBD1. Material for sequencing was blood, either unsorted or a sorted T cell fraction (not recorded which). The receptor was derived from a male donor with ankylosing spondylitis. The CDR3 protein: CASSLAGQGASYEQYF. The bases are TGCGCCAGCAGCTTGGCCGGTCAGGGGGCCTCCTACGAGCAGTACTTC.